A selection of T cell receptor beta chains follows, all from one sample in a study of blood T cells in healthy people across ages. From the 5' RACE reads, TCRdb called clonotypes with MiXCR, one entry per CDR3 protein. This table has about 1.8 million distinct CDR3 sequences, approximately 50% appearing once. Specimen: blood. These receptors were obtained from a woman in her 40s in good health. The CDR3 runs from the conserved cysteine through the conserved F or W. D genes are given only for firm matches. Clone size appears in some rows only: once, few, many, or a class for an expanded clone.

j_call: TRBJ2-7; d_call: .; v_call: TRBV7-6; clone_size: few; cdr3_nt: TGTGCCAGCAGCTTAGCGAGACAGGATTCCTACGAGCAGTACTTC; cdr3_aa: CASSLARQDSYEQYF
j_call: TRBJ2-1; d_call: TRBD2; v_call: TRBV2; clone_size: .; cdr3_nt: TGTGCCAGCATAAAGGTGGGGGGGGCCTACAATGAGCAGTTCTTC; cdr3_aa: CASIKVGGAYNEQFF
j_call: TRBJ2-1; d_call: .; v_call: TRBV6-1; clone_size: few; cdr3_nt: TGTGCCAGCAGTGAAGTTCGGGACATGGGGGACAATGAGCAGTTCTTC; cdr3_aa: CASSEVRDMGDNEQFF
j_call: TRBJ2-5; d_call: .; v_call: TRBV7-2; clone_size: few; cdr3_nt: TGTGCCAGCAGCTGGACGGGGCCTAAAGAGACCCAGTACTTC; cdr3_aa: CASSWTGPKETQYF
j_call: TRBJ2-3; d_call: TRBD2; v_call: TRBV3-1; clone_size: .; cdr3_nt: TGTGCCAGCAGCCAAGAGGGACTAGCGGGATGGCATACGCAGTATTTT; cdr3_aa: CASSQEGLAGWHTQYF
j_call: TRBJ2-7; d_call: .; v_call: TRBV2; clone_size: .; cdr3_nt: TGTGCCAGTCACAGCAGGGACCACGGGCAGTACTTC; cdr3_aa: CASHSRDHGQYF
j_call: TRBJ1-1; d_call: .; v_call: TRBV11-2; clone_size: .; cdr3_nt: TGTGCCAGCAGCTTAGATTTCCCAGATGGGGCTTTCTTT; cdr3_aa: CASSLDFPDGAFF
j_call: TRBJ2-5; d_call: .; v_call: TRBV5-1; clone_size: .; cdr3_nt: TGCGCCAGCAGCCTGGACGGACCTGGCGGGGAGACCCAGTACTTC; cdr3_aa: CASSLDGPGGETQYF
j_call: TRBJ2-1; d_call: TRBD2; v_call: TRBV6-6; clone_size: .; cdr3_nt: TGTGCCAGCAGTTACTCTAGTAGCGGGGGCCGGAATGAGCAGTTCTTC; cdr3_aa: CASSYSSSGGRNEQFF
j_call: TRBJ2-5; d_call: .; v_call: TRBV6-2/TRBV6-3; clone_size: .; cdr3_nt: TGTGCCAGCAGAAGGACACGACAAGAGACCCAGTACTTC; cdr3_aa: CASRRTRQETQYF